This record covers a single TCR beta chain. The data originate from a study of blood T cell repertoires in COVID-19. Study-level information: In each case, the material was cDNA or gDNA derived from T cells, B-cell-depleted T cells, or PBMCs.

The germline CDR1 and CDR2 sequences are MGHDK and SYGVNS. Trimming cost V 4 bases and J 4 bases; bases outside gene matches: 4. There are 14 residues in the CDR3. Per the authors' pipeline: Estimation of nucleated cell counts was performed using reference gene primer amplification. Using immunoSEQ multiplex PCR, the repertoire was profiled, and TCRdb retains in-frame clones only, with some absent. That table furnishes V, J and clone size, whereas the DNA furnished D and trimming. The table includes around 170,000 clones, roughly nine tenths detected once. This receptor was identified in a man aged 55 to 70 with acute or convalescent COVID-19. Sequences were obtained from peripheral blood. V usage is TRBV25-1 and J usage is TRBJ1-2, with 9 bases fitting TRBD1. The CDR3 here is CASSGTGASYGYTF. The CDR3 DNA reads TGTGCCAGCAGTGGGACAGGGGCGAGCTATGGCTACACCTTC.